This T cell receptor beta chain was obtained from a study of blood T cell repertoires in COVID-19. Study overall: Some COVID-19 samples were acute and others convalescent; all came from the United States, Italy and Spain. From T cells, B-cell-depleted T cells, or PBMCs came the material, which was cDNA or gDNA.

Method: immunoSEQ multiplex PCR; TCRdb's copy keeps in-frame clones and lacks some. The sample records some 360,000 clones, 87% being singletons. Germline CDR1 reads SGHVS; CDR2 reads FQNEAQ. The CDR3 contains 14 residues. V shed 1 base and J shed 6 bases, with 13 bases lying between them. Seattle patient enrollment occurred during active infection, with longitudinal follow-up thereafter. The sample comprised peripheral blood. This TCR derives from a woman aged 55-70 years with COVID-19, enrolled during active disease. The chain combines TRBV7-8 with TRBJ2-7; a possible D gene is TRBD1 (5 bases). The CDR3 sequence: CASSLVRGLLEQYF. Written as DNA, the CDR3 is TGTGCCAGCAGCTTAGTTAGGGGTCTCCTCGAGCAGTACTTC.